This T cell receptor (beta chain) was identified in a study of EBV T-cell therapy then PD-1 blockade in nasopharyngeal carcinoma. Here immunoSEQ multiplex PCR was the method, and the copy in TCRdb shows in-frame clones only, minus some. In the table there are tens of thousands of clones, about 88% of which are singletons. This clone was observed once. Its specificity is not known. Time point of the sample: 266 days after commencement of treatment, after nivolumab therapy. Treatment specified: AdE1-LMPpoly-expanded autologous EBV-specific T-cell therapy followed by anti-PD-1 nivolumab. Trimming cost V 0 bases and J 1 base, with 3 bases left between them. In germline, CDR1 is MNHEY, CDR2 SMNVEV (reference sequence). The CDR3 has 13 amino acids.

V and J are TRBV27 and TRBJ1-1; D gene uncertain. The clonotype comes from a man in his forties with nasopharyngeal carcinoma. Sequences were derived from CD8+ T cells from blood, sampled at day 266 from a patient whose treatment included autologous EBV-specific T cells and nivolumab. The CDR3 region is CASSLSENTEAFF. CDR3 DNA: TGTGCCAGCAGTTTATCAGAGAACACTGAAGCTTTCTTT.